These T cell receptor beta chains were read from a single sample in a study of OX40 agonist ivuxolimab in advanced cancers. Method: immunoSEQ multiplex PCR; TCRdb's copy keeps in-frame clones and lacks some. The sample carries some 84,000 clones, 80% to 95% recorded once. The material was CD4+ or CD8+ T cells sorted from blood, obtained in a trial of the OX40 agonist ivuxolimab. These receptors all come from an adult with an advanced solid tumor such as melanoma, head and neck, liver or kidney cancer. The CDR3 runs from the conserved cysteine through the conserved F or W. The D gene is left open where the match is weak. A row's size may be missing; if present it is once, few, many or a size class.

CDR3aa,CDR3nt,abundance,j_gene,v_gene,d_gene
CASSQDSSAYGNTIYF,TGCGCCAGCAGCCAAGATAGTTCGGCCTATGGAAACACCATATATTTT,NA,TRBJ1-3,TRBV4-3,NA
CAIRVNQGGATEAFF,TGTGCCATCAGGGTCAACCAGGGGGGGGCCACTGAAGCTTTCTTT,NA,TRBJ1-1,TRBV10-3,TRBD1
CASSEEGDTTSYEQYF,TGTGCCAGCAGTGAAGAGGGGGACACGACCTCCTACGAGCAGTACTTC,NA,TRBJ2-7,TRBV2,NA
CASSQDLGASYEQYF,TGTGCCAGCAGCCAAGATCTTGGGGCATCCTACGAGCAGTACTTC,NA,TRBJ2-7,TRBV14,NA
CASSARGLYNEQFF,TGTGCCAGCAGTGCACGGGGGCTTTACAATGAGCAGTTCTTC,NA,TRBJ2-1,TRBV2,NA
CASSPHGGSSYNEQFF,TGCGCCAGCAGCCCCCACGGGGGGAGCTCCTACAATGAGCAGTTCTTC,NA,TRBJ2-1,TRBV4-1,TRBD2
CSVNSRAEAFF,TGCAGCGTTAACTCGCGGGCTGAAGCTTTCTTT,NA,TRBJ1-1,TRBV29-1,NA
CATRDRGNEQYF,TGTGCCACCCGGGACAGGGGTAACGAGCAGTACTTC,NA,TRBJ2-7,TRBV15,TRBD1
CASSLKGHNEQFF,TGTGCCAGCAGCTTAAAAGGCCACAATGAGCAGTTCTTC,NA,TRBJ2-1,TRBV5-4,NA
CASSFGLDEQYF,TGTGCCAGCAGCTTCGGACTCGACGAGCAGTACTTC,NA,TRBJ2-7,TRBV5-6,NA
CASSVDVVTTEPYGYTF,TGTGCCAGCAGCGTAGACGTAGTTACGACAGAACCCTATGGCTACACCTTC,once,TRBJ1-2,TRBV9,NA
CASSPGAGGADGDEQYF,TGTGCCAGCAGCCCTGGGGCAGGGGGCGCAGACGGCGACGAGCAGTACTTC,NA,TRBJ2-7,TRBV7-9,TRBD1
CASSSRGSGGAYEQYF,TGTGCCAGCAGTTCCCGGGGAAGCGGGGGGGCCTACGAGCAGTACTTC,NA,TRBJ2-7,TRBV6-6,TRBD2
CASRQGMGANVLTF,TGTGCCAGTCGACAGGGAATGGGGGCCAACGTCCTGACTTTC,NA,TRBJ2-6,TRBV19,TRBD1
CASSWGLAGGQDEQFF,TGTGCCAGCAGCTGGGGACTAGCGGGGGGGCAGGATGAGCAGTTCTTC,NA,TRBJ2-1,TRBV5-6,TRBD2
CASSLSRALEQYF,TGTGCCAGCAGCTTATCCCGGGCCCTCGAGCAGTACTTC,NA,TRBJ2-7,TRBV27,NA
CASSQGQGVEEQYF,TGCGCCAGCAGCCAGGGACAGGGGGTCGAGGAGCAGTACTTC,NA,TRBJ2-7,TRBV4-1,TRBD1
CASSIQLAFYNEQFF,TGTGCCAGTAGTATTCAACTAGCGTTTTACAATGAGCAGTTCTTC,NA,TRBJ2-1,TRBV19,TRBD2